The sequence of this T cell receptor beta chain was determined in a study of T-cell reconstitution after alpha-beta-depleted transplantation in children (dated by TCRdb to 2016 to 2017). In the study overall: T-cell immune reconstitution after TCRalphabeta/CD19-depleted allogeneic hematopoietic cell transplantation in children was quantitatively tracked in the study by means of TCR repertoire profiling.

Libraries came from PCR. Sequencing was performed on an Illumina HiSeq 2500. Molecular barcoding was employed in the preparation of TCR libraries, with unique molecular identifiers being used to normalize TCRbeta repertoire quantification. The raw public data were reprocessed by TCRdb itself: fastp quality trimming at Q25, MiXCR clonotype calling, in-frame beta chains only. Each CDR3 protein gets just one entry, which takes the most common genes and DNA from the rows behind it. The sample has about 1,000,000 distinct CDR3 sequences on record, roughly 29% of them singletons. Of the sample, roughly 28% is held by the ten largest clones. Results and caveats for the whole study, not just this receptor: In some patients, high TCRbeta diversity at day 60 was attributed to recipient T cells and intrathymic progenitors that had survived conditioning. Over subsequent months, a decline in hyperexpanded clone frequencies was noted, and after one year, T-cell counts and TCRbeta diversity were mostly ascribed to newly produced T cells. Apparently early alphabetaT-cell count recovery about two months after transplant reportedly relied on only several hundred rapidly expanded clones derived from non-depleted graft cells.

Trimmed from V: 1 base; trimmed from J: 2 bases; junction bases lacking a gene match: 10. From its cysteine to its phenylalanine, the CDR3 spans 17 amino acids. Just CDR3 DNA is preserved here, 51 bases in frame from base 1. According to the germline V gene, CDR1 reads MDHEN and CDR2 reads SYDVKM. Sample treatment or condition, as interpreted from the label and publication: allogeneic hematopoietic cell transplantation with graft depleted of TCRalphabeta T cells and CD19 B cells. The children who served as transplant recipients had been given grafts of TCRalphabeta/CD19-depleted allogeneic hematopoietic cells. To note about this clonotype: Its antigen is still unknown. No clone much larger than this one lies a single base away; base qualities are absent.

This TCR came from a boy under two years old who had a stem cell transplant for SCID, so the T cells may come from the graft donor. The V and J genes are TRBV28 and TRBJ2-7, with 8 middle bases fitting TRBD2. This material consisted of PBMCs, mostly from graft donor cells, taken 360 days after TCRalphabeta/CD19-depleted stem cell transplant. The nucleotide sequence is given as TGTGCCAGCAGTTTATTCGTCCCTAGCGGGTCCGCCTACGAGCAGTACTTC. This gives the protein CASSLFVPSGSAYEQYF.